This T cell receptor beta chain was obtained from a study of blood T cell repertoires in COVID-19 (TCRdb year 2020). At the level of the whole study: Samples covering the acute and convalescent phases of COVID-19 were provided by collaborators in the United States, Italy and Spain. The prospective study material was composed of cDNA or gDNA derived from T cells, B-cell-depleted T cells, or PBMCs. The dataset comprised deeply sampled blood TCRbeta repertoires from subjects exposed to, actively infected with, or recovered from COVID-19. The repertoires were made available in a free public database intended to serve as a resource for research on the immune response to SARS-CoV-2. The samples were drawn from two sources: the first 160 participants of the ongoing ImmuneRACE study, and over 1,000 subjects contributed by 6 global collaborators. Sample metadata almost always included a de-identified subject ID, COVID-19 status, age in years and sex. HLA class I and class II types, where available, came from metadata supplied by the sample provider rather than from assay-based typing.

Whole blood was collected in K2EDTA tubes by collaborating institutions according to the institutions' own protocols. Collaborator samples were shipped for TCRbeta analysis as frozen whole blood, isolated PBMCs, or DNA extracted from either sample type. The V end gives up 3 bases and the J end 6 bases, leaving 21 bases in the junction not matched to a gene. Taken from cysteine to phenylalanine, the CDR3 has 20 residues. Only the CDR3 DNA is retained, 60 bases long and in frame from the first base. The germline V gene provides CDR1 KGHSH and CDR2 LQKENI. On this clone itself: Its antigen is still unknown. No much larger clone is present one base from it, and per-base qualities are unavailable.

The study at large found these results: The quantity of clinical and demographic metadata differed by source and by participant and was supplied without curation.

The immunoSEQ Assay, a bias-controlled multiplex PCR, was used to amplify TCRbeta CDR3 regions from genomic DNA. On the authors' methods: The number of nucleated cells in each sample was estimated by amplification of reference gene primers within the assay. Sequence reads were collapsed and filtered to measure the absolute abundance of every unique TCRbeta CDR3 rearrangement. For each sample, productive Simpson clonality was calculated as the square root of Simpson's diversity index across productive rearrangements. Not all clones reach the TCRdb copy of this immuneACCESS table, which keeps in-frame sequences only. Checked studies attribute under half of the gap to unresolved V genes and leave the rest unexplained. For V, J and clone size, that table is used; D and trimming come from the DNA. The sample table contains roughly 33,000 clones; only one count was recorded for roughly 88% of them. In total, the top ten clones hold 6.3% of the sample.

The receptor's source is a human donor in a cohort sampled during active COVID-19. Sequences were obtained from peripheral blood. In this chain, TRBV18 is recombined with TRBJ2-1; 9 middle bases align to TRBD1. The DNA sequence is TGTGCCAGCTCACCGCTCACTTCCGCCGGTCTGGGGACAGGGCGCAATGAGCAGTTCTTC. It translates as CASSPLTSAGLGTGRNEQFF. The CDR3 plus the reference TRBV18 and TRBJ2-1 genes for the other parts give the full variable domain: NAGVMQNPRHLVRRRGQEARLRCSPMKGHSHVYWYRQLPEEGLKFMVYLQKENIIDESGMPKERFSAEFPKEGPSILRIQQVVRGDSAAYFCASSPLTSAGLGTGRNEQFFGPGTRLTVL.